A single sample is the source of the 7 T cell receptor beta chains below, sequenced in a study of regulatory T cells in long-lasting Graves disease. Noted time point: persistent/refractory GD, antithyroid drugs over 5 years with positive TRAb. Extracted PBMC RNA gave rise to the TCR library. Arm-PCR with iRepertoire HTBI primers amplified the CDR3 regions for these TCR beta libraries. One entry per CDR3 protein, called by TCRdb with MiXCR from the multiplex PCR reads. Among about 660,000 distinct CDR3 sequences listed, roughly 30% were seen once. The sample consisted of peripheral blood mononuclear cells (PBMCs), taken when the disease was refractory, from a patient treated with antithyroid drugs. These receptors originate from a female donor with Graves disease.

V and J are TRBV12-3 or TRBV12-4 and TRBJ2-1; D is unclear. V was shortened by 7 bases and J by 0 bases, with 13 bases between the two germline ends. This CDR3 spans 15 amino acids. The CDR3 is CASTQHASSYNEQFF. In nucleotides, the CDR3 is TGTGCCAGCACGCAACACGCGAGCTCCTACAATGAGCAGTTCTTC.

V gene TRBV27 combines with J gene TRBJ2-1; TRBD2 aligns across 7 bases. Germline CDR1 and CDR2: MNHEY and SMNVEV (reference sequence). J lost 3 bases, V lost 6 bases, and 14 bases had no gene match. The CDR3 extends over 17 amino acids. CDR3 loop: CASRRRTSAEYYNEQFF. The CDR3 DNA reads TGTGCCAGCAGACGGCGCACTAGCGCAGAATACTACAATGAGCAGTTCTTC.

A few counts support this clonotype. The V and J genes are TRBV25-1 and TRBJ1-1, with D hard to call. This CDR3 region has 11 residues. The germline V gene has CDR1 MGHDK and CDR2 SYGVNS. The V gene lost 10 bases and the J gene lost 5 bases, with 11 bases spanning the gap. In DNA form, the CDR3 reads TGTGCCACCGGGGTGGGAACTGAAGCTTTCTTT. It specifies CATGVGTEAFF.

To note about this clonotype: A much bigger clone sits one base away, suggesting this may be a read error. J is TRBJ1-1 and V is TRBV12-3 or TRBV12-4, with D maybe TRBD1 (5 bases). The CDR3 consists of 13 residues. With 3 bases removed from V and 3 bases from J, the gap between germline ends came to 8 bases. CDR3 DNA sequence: TGTGCCAGCAGTTTCGAAGGGGACACTGAAGCTTTCTTT. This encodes CASSFEGDTEAFF.

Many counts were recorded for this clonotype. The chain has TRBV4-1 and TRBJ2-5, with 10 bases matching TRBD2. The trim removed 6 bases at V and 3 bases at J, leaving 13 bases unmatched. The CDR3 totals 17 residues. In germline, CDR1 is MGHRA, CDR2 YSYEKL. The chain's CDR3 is CASSQRGASGSKETQYF. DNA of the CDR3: TGCGCCAGCAGTCAGAGAGGGGCTAGCGGGAGCAAAGAGACCCAGTACTTC.

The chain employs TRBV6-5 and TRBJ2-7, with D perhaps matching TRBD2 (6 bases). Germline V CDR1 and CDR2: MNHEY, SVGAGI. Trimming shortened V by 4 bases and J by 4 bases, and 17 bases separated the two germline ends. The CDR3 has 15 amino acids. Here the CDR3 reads CASSWGDPTPYEQYF. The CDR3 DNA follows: TGTGCCAGCAGTTGGGGGGACCCGACCCCTTACGAGCAGTACTTC.

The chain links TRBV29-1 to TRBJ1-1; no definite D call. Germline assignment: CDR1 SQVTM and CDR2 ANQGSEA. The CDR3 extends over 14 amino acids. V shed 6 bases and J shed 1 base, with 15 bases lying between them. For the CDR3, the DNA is TGCAGCGTCAACCGGGTGGGCCGGAACACTGAAGCTTTCTTT. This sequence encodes CSVNRVGRNTEAFF.